These 4 T cell receptor beta chains came from one sample sequenced in a study of shared T cell receptors in the human thymus. Clones were sequenced by immunoSEQ multiplex PCR, and TCRdb holds only the in-frame ones, with some missing. The data show 450,000 to 650,000 clones, with around three quarters seen just once and 0.013% held by the top ten. These sequences were also reported in another study, on human thymus T cells.

Sequences were obtained from thymocytes. These receptors originate from a boy in the first two years of life with a congenital heart defect.

J is TRBJ1-5 and V is TRBV28; D unclear. The CDR3 is made up of 16 amino acids. CDR1 is MDHEN, CDR2 SYDVKM, per germline. Trimming shortened V by 3 bases and J by 3 bases, and 15 bases separated the two germline ends. The CDR3 here is CASSLKQTENNQPQHF. The CDR3 region has the DNA TGTGCCAGCAGTTTGAAACAGACCGAAAACAATCAGCCCCAGCATTTT.

The table lists this clone with a few counts. The chain is built from TRBV19 and TRBJ2-7; perhaps TRBD1 as D (6 bases). Trimming stripped 4 bases from V and 7 bases from J, with 20 bases between. The CDR3 has 15 residues. The germline CDR1 and CDR2 sequences are LNHDA and SQIVND (reference sequence). In DNA, the CDR3 is TGTGCCAGTAGTACCCACGGAGAGGGGGTGCGAGAGCAGTACTTC. Protein product: CASSTHGEGVREQYF.

CDR3 in amino acids: CASSPLGKTGWGKNIQYF. The CDR3 nucleotides are TGTGCCAGCAGTCCACTCGGAAAAACAGGGTGGGGCAAAAACATTCAGTACTTC. V and J are TRBV27 and TRBJ2-4, with D possibly TRBD1 on 6 matching bases. Germline lookup yields CDR1 MNHEY and CDR2 SMNVEV (reference sequence). The CDR3 extends over 18 amino acids. The V and J ends lost 5 bases and 3 bases respectively, with 23 bases between them.

A remark on this clone: The junction differs from germline at one of its ends, possibly a read error. The chain has TRBV14 and TRBJ1-4, with TRBD1 identical over 7 bases. The CDR3 contains 13 residues. Germline CDR1 and CDR2: SGHDN and FVKESK. CDR3 amino acids: CASSQGIGQEFSF. The CDR3 coding sequence is TGTGCCAGCAGCCAAGGGATAGGACAGGAGTTTTCTTTT. The full variable domain, with the rest looked up from reference TRBV14 and TRBJ1-4, is EAGVTQFPSHSVIEKGQTVTLRCDPISGHDNLYWYRRVMGKEIKFLLHFVKESKQDESGMPNNRFLAERTGGTYSTLKVQPAELEDSGVYFCASSQGIGQEFSFGSGTQLSVL.